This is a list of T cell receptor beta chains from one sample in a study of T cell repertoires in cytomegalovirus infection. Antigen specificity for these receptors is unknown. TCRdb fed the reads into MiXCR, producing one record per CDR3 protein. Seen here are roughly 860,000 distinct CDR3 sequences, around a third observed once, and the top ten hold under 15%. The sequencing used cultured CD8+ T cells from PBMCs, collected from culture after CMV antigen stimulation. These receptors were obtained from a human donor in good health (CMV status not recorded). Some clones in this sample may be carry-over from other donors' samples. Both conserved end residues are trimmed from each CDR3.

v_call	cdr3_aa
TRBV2	ASSVAGFYQETQY
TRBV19	TSSKGPSGKNIQY
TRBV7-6	ASRNDPTGTGVYEQY
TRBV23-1	ASSLSGTSGGSYNEQF
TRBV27	ASSPSGTSGGYTGELF
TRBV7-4	ASSSAQGRHYGYT
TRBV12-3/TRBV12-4	ASSFLVGDHTGELF
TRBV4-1	ASSQQGLAGGSYEQF
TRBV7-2	ASSSYVGGYSGNTIY
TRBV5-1	ASSSFTISSYNEQF
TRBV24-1	ATSDSGFVDEQF
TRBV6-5	ASSYYGTNEKLF
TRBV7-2	ASRELGNEQF
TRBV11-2	ASRSGQGVETQY
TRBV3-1	ASNQRDRGYQETQY
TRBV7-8	ASSLGPPARGNSPLH
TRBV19	ASVRDRAYTGELF
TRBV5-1	ASSRDAGSSYEQY
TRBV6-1	ASSEVGGNQPQH
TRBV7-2	ASSFLGQGATEKLF
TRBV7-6	ASSLRGAESTDTQY
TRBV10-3	AISGGDRYGYT
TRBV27	ASTRGGGHTGELF
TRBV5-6	ASSLSSGGSPLH
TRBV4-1	ASSQDDAGLNQPQH
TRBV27	ASSLTSGGYEAF
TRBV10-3	AISESQGASSTDTQY
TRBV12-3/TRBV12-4	ASSPRVLPQETQY
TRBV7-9	ASSLAPPGPGTNTEAF
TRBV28	ASSLPSGANQPQH
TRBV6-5	ASSYAAETGLYNEQF
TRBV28	ASSGTGDSPLH
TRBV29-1	SVEGNPTGVDYEQY
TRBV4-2	ASSPRGSGRYNEQF
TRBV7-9	ASSFNSNYGYT
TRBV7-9	ASSSSGAYNEQF
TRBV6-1	ASGGGDGAYEQY
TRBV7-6	ASSPRNQGTEAF
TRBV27	ASSSSGGGRSNQPQH
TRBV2	ASTDEGAAGANVLT
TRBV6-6	ASKTSPGRGDEQY
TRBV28	ASSLTRNTGELF
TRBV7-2	ASSRRAGVTDTQY
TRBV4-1	ASSQGQGAGTEAF
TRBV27	ASSLFPGMNTEAF
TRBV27	ASSLYRGRGGGELF
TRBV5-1	ASSFGLAGPGTDTQY
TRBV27	ASSLRGSGTDTQY
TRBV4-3	ASSQEGRGDTQY
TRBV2	ASSEIPERDQPQH
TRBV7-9	ASSFTPRTAPNTEAF
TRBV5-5	ASTPWAEREYGYT
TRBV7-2	ASSLFLGQGPYNGQF
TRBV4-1	ASSQVLDNQPQH
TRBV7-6	ASRGGKTNEKLF
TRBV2	ASSVETSGVWGDTQY
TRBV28	ASSLWGTGRTDTQY
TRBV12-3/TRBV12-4	ASSPRHTIY
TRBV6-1	AAPGQGFYEQY
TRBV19	ASSIVDRGSEQY